What follows describes a single TCR beta chain. This clone's antigen is unknown. No much larger clone exists at a distance of one base, and base qualities are not known. Enrolling through a virtual design, the prospective study's participants ranged in age from roughly 18 to 90 years and lived across roughly 24 United States geographic areas. Cohort assignment in the prospective study relied on participant-reported clinical history from a screening survey and a study questionnaire. Mobile phlebotomists in the prospective study collected whole blood, serum and a nasopharyngeal or oropharyngeal swab from every participant. Over an approximately 2-month period, participants in the prospective study had the option of providing additional blood draws and questionnaires. Blood samples from the prospective study were shipped frozen or at room temperature prior to DNA extraction. This sample is drawn from a study of blood T cell repertoires in COVID-19 (dated by TCRdb to the early 2020s). Notes on the research overall: Samples from collaborators originated in the United States, Italy and Spain and spanned both the acute and convalescent phases of COVID-19. Where HLA class I and class II types were available, the types were taken from metadata supplied by the sample provider, not from assay-based typing. Deeply sampled blood TCRbeta repertoires from subjects exposed to, actively infected with, or recovered from COVID-19 were included in the dataset. Samples were obtained from the ongoing ImmuneRACE study (first 160 participants) and from 1,200 or so subjects provided by 6 global collaborators. Sample metadata almost always included a de-identified subject ID, COVID-19 status, age in years and sex. The repertoires were made available in a free public database intended to serve as a resource for research on the immune response to SARS-CoV-2. The prospective study material was composed of cDNA or gDNA derived from T cells, B-cell-depleted T cells, or PBMCs.

The immunoSEQ Assay, a bias-controlled multiplex PCR, was used to amplify TCRbeta CDR3 regions from genomic DNA. In the source study's methods: Nucleated cell counts per sample were estimated from amplification of reference gene primers within the assay. To quantify the absolute abundance of each unique TCRbeta CDR3 rearrangement, sequence reads were collapsed and filtered. For each sample, productive Simpson clonality was calculated as the square root of Simpson's diversity index across productive rearrangements. The immuneACCESS repertoire file appears here via TCRdb, limited to in-frame rearrangements. These files lack a portion of the clones; in checked studies, under half of the deficit traces to unresolved V genes, and the cause of the others is not known. The V and J calls and clone size come from that table; D and trimming were worked out from the DNA. This sample holds approximately 250,000 clones; about nine tenths were observed only once. The ten top clones hold 1% to 1.5% of the sample.

The paper's findings and limits, for the study overall: The amount of clinical and demographic metadata varied by source and participant and was provided uncurated.

The TCR sequence derives from a woman between 40 and 50 years old with acute COVID-19. The material sequenced was PBMCs or T cells enriched from blood (not recorded which).

The CDR3 protein is CASSISGYNEQFF. The DNA is as follows: TGTGCCAGTAGTATTTCGGGATACAATGAGCAGTTCTTC. The chain links TRBV19 with TRBJ2-1, with TRBD2 as a weak D call on 5 bases. The CDR1 and CDR2 encoded by the germline V gene (reference sequence) are LNHDA and SQIVND. The junction shows trimming of 3 bases on V and 4 bases on J, plus 7 bases between the germline ends. The CDR3 measures 13 amino acids from cysteine to phenylalanine. The sequence is cut down to CDR3 DNA, 39 bases in frame from base 1. The entire variable domain, with the stretches around the CDR3 drawn from the reference TRBV19 and TRBJ2-1 proteins, is DGGITQSPKYLFRKEGQNVTLSCEQNLNHDAMYWYRQDPGQGLRLIYYSQIVNDFQKGDIAEGYSVSREKKESFPLTVTSAQKNPTAFYLCASSISGYNEQFFGPGTRLTVL.